Below, 3 T cell receptor beta chains from the same sample are listed, as sequenced in a study of lymphopenia after photon versus proton radiotherapy. Sequencing was performed with immunoSEQ multiplex PCR; in TCRdb, only in-frame clones are kept and a portion is missing. Of 40,000 to 55,000 clones listed, roughly 90% are singletons. Source: peripheral blood, taken from a patient treated with photon-based radiotherapy. These receptors came from a woman between 35 and 50 years old with cholangiocarcinoma.

This chain connects TRBV30 to TRBJ1-1, with D unresolved. The V and J ends lost 2 bases and 2 bases respectively, with 12 bases between them. There are 14 residues in the CDR3. Germline V gene data show CDR1 as GTSNPN and CDR2 as SVGIG (reference sequence). The CDR3: CAWSSNPANTEAFF. The CDR3 nucleotides are TGTGCCTGGAGTTCAAACCCTGCCAACACTGAAGCTTTCTTT.

The genes are TRBV18 and TRBJ2-7; tentatively, D is TRBD1 (5 bases). This CDR3 is built from 13 residues. The germline V gene encodes CDR1 KGHSH and CDR2 LQKENI. Between the trimmed V and J ends, which lost 3 bases and 7 bases, there was a span of 13 bases. The CDR3 DNA follows: TGTGCCAGCTCACCTCGAGCAGGGTGGGAGCAGTACTTC. This sequence encodes CASSPRAGWEQYF.

The chain carries TRBV6-5 and TRBJ1-1, with no clear D. V was clipped by 2 bases and J by 5 bases, with 18 bases between them. The germline gives CDR1 MNHEY, CDR2 SVGAGI. The CDR3 loop spans 16 amino acids. The DNA of the CDR3 is TGTGCCAGCAGTTACACAAACTTCGGTCTGGGGACTGAAGCTTTCTTT. Protein: CASSYTNFGLGTEAFF.